This is a list of T cell receptor beta chains from one sample in a study of Ad26.COV2.S vaccination and SARS-CoV-2 variants. The table came from immunoSEQ multiplex PCR; TCRdb's copy has only in-frame clones and leaves some out. This table has approximately 400,000 clones, around 84% appearing once. The sample was peripheral blood, taken in a trial of Ad26.COV2.S vaccine versus placebo. Source of these receptors: a person between 18 and 65 years old who received the Ad26.COV2.S COVID-19 vaccine or a placebo. The CDR3 runs from the conserved cysteine through the conserved F or W. The order of the fields is D gene, clone size, J gene, V gene, CDR3 protein, CDR3 DNA. A D gene is named only where the DNA matches it firmly. Clone size appears in some rows only: once, few, many, or a class for an expanded clone.

TRBD1 - TRBJ1-1 TRBV12-3/TRBV12-4 CASSSRQGRAFF TGTGCCAGCAGCTCTCGACAGGGACGGGCTTTCTTT
TRBD1 - TRBJ1-2 TRBV5-1 CASSLETGGDGYTF TGCGCCAGCAGCTTGGAGACAGGGGGCGATGGCTACACCTTC
TRBD1 - TRBJ1-2 TRBV19 CASSIDDDRDYGYTF TGTGCCAGTAGTATAGATGACGACAGGGACTATGGCTACACCTTC
TRBD1 - TRBJ2-7 TRBV2 CASSKESAGQGAKEQYF TGTGCCAGCAGCAAAGAATCGGCGGGACAGGGGGCTAAGGAGCAGTACTTC
- once TRBJ2-5 TRBV19 CASSPRGQETQYF TGTGCCAGTAGCCCCCGGGGCCAAGAGACCCAGTACTTC
TRBD2 - TRBJ2-5 TRBV10-2 CASRVTGGPETQYF TGCGCCAGCAGGGTAACGGGGGGGCCTGAGACCCAGTACTTC
- - TRBJ2-1 TRBV29-1 CSGSRSQRYNEQFF TGCAGCGGATCTCGGAGTCAGCGATACAATGAGCAGTTCTTC
- - TRBJ2-2 TRBV30 CAWNAGLGTGELFF TGTGCCTGGAATGCCGGACTCGGCACCGGGGAGCTGTTTTTT
- - TRBJ2-3 TRBV7-8 CASSPRGGGGAGDTQYF TGTGCCAGCAGCCCGCGAGGGGGTGGGGGGGCAGGAGATACGCAGTATTTT
- - TRBJ2-5 TRBV4-1 CASSQDLNGQETQYF TGCGCCAGCAGCCAAGATCTTAACGGACAGGAGACCCAGTACTTC
- - TRBJ2-7 TRBV5-5 CASSLDAGELYEQYF TGTGCCAGCAGCTTGGACGCAGGGGAACTTTACGAGCAGTACTTC
- - TRBJ2-2 TRBV5-6 CASSLGQGYRTGELFF TGTGCCAGCAGCTTGGGGCAGGGGTACAGGACCGGGGAGCTGTTTTTT
- few TRBJ1-2 TRBV27 CASSLSGVSYGYTF TGTGCCAGCAGTTTATCGGGGGTTTCTTATGGCTACACCTTC
TRBD1 - TRBJ2-1 TRBV19 CASSRGQSGFGEQFF TGTGCCAGTAGTAGGGGACAGTCCGGTTTTGGTGAGCAGTTCTTC
- few TRBJ1-5 TRBV4-1 CASSQEVTGDQPQHF TGCGCCAGCAGCCAAGAAGTGACTGGGGATCAGCCCCAGCATTTT
TRBD1 - TRBJ1-2 TRBV27 CASSFGTGEGYTF TGTGCCAGCAGTTTCGGGACAGGGGAGGGCTACACCTTC
- few TRBJ2-7 TRBV7-2 CASSLPSHYEQYF TGTGCCAGCAGCTTACCTAGTCACTACGAGCAGTACTTC
TRBD1 - TRBJ1-1 TRBV10-2 CASRTGGPEAFF TGCGCCAGCAGGACAGGGGGCCCTGAAGCTTTCTTT
TRBD1 - TRBJ2-5 TRBV6-5 CASSYWAGGQETQYF TGTGCCAGCAGTTACTGGGCAGGGGGCCAGGAGACCCAGTACTTC
TRBD1 - TRBJ2-5 TRBV15 CATTSRDRKETQYF TGTGCCACCACGTCGAGGGACAGAAAAGAGACCCAGTACTTC
- - TRBJ2-3 TRBV5-1 CASSLATEGDTQYF TGCGCCAGCAGCTTGGCCACGGAGGGGGATACGCAGTATTTT
- - TRBJ2-7 TRBV11-2 CASSSSSGRGEYEQYF TGTGCCAGCAGTTCTAGTAGTGGCAGGGGGGAATACGAGCAGTACTTC
TRBD1 once TRBJ2-7 TRBV5-1 CASSLGQGSYEQYF TGCGCCAGCAGCTTGGGACAGGGGTCCTACGAGCAGTACTTC
- - TRBJ2-7 TRBV29-1 CSVRRDKSSYEQYF TGCAGCGTGCGACGGGACAAAAGCTCCTACGAGCAGTACTTC
- - TRBJ2-4 TRBV19 CASSIGGQGPNGAKNIQYF TGTGCCAGTAGTATAGGAGGCCAGGGGCCGAACGGTGCCAAAAACATTCAGTACTTC
TRBD2 - TRBJ2-3 TRBV5-1 CASSLALAGGSDTQYF TGCGCCAGCAGCTTGGCCCTAGCGGGGGGGTCAGATACGCAGTATTTT